Following are 18 T cell receptor beta chains from one sample sequenced in a study of human T cells and chemical hapten exposure (dated by TCRdb to about 2021). Reading the label with the study, this specimen's time point is: patch test 2, 6 weeks after DPC sensitization. The sample's treatment or condition, from its label and the paper: therapeutic diphenylcyclopropenone sensitization with weekly scalp DPC. Libraries were constructed by RACE. TCRdb lists the instrument as NextSeq 500. In TCRdb, the public reads were trimmed at Q25 with fastp and aligned with MiXCR, with productive beta chains retained. One record per CDR3 amino acid sequence lists the most common genes and DNA. Here the sample has approximately 110,000 distinct CDR3 sequences; 9% to 9.5% occur a single time. Over 3% of the sample is in the top ten clones. The starting material was whole blood, obtained in connection with sensitization to the hapten diphenylcyclopropenone (DPC). These receptors all stem from a woman aged 35 to 49 with alopecia areata. Some clones in this sample may be carry-over from other donors' samples.

This clonotype was recorded many times. The rearrangement links TRBV5-1 to TRBJ1-1, with no clear D. This CDR3 is 15 amino acids long. CDR1 and CDR2 (germline): SGHRS, YFSETQ. Trimming pared 4 bases from V and 0 bases from J, leaving 13 bases between. CDR3: CASSQQRLMNTEAFF. The DNA for the CDR3 is TGCGCCAGCAGCCAACAGCGGCTCATGAACACTGAAGCTTTCTTT.

The CDR3 loop reads CASTASSYNEQFF. The CDR3 DNA reads TGTGCCAGCACCGCCAGCTCCTACAATGAGCAGTTCTTC. The V call is TRBV6-2 or TRBV6-3, the J call TRBJ2-1, with no clear D. The CDR3 is 13 amino acids. Germline V gene data show CDR1 as MNHEY and CDR2 as SVGEGT. Deletions cut 7 bases from V and 0 bases from J, with 7 bases between.

The chain joins TRBV20-1 to TRBJ1-4; 9 bases line up with TRBD1. Germline trimming cut 0 bases from V and 6 bases from J; bases unmatched to any gene: 5. This CDR3 contains 15 residues. Germline CDR1 DFQATT, CDR2 SNEGSKA (reference sequence). In DNA form, the CDR3 reads TGCAGTGCTAGAGAGAACAGGGGGCCAGATGAAAAACTGTTTTTT. It codes for CSARENRGPDEKLFF.

The rearrangement uses TRBV28 and TRBJ1-2, with D possibly matching TRBD1 (5 bases). CDR1 is MDHEN and CDR2 is SYDVKM in the germline V gene. The ends were cut back, 2 bases at V and 8 bases at J, with 15 bases in the middle. This CDR3 is built from 14 residues. The CDR3 nucleotides are TGTGCCAGCAGTTTAGTGGCGGGGGGTGAGGGCTACACCTTC. It translates to CASSLVAGGEGYTF.

This clonotype was counted only a few times. This chain links TRBV28 with TRBJ1-6, with unresolved D. Per germline, CDR1 MDHEN and CDR2 SYDVKM. CDR3 length equals 15 residues. V shed 2 bases and J shed 9 bases, with 14 bases lying between them. The CDR3 loop is CASSLDLHMISPLHF. Written as DNA, the CDR3 is TGTGCCAGCAGTTTAGACCTACACATGATTTCACCCCTCCACTTT. The full variable domain, with the rest looked up from reference TRBV28 and TRBJ1-6, is DVKVTQSSRYLVKRTGEKVFLECVQDMDHENMFWYRQDPGLGLRLIYFSYDVKMKEKGDIPEGYSVSREKKERFSLILESASTNQTSMYLCASSLDLHMISPLHFGNGTRLTVT.

This clonotype was seen repeatedly, ten times or more. The chain couples TRBV6-2 or TRBV6-3 to TRBJ1-5; a possible D gene is TRBD1 (5 bases). The V end was cut by 6 bases, the J end by 0 bases, with 15 bases between. This CDR3 region has 16 residues. Germline CDR1 MNHEY, CDR2 SVGEGT. The CDR3 DNA is TGTGCCAGCAGCTCCCATGGGGGAGATAGCAATCAGCCCCAGCATTTT. Translating gives CASSSHGGDSNQPQHF.

The rearrangement uses TRBV24-1 and TRBJ2-1; tentative D call: TRBD2 (6 bases). Germline-derived CDR1 and CDR2 are KGHDR and SFDVKD. V was shortened by 7 bases and J by 2 bases, with 11 bases between the two germline ends. The CDR3 is 14 amino acids. The CDR3 DNA reads TGTGCCACCAGAGGCGGGGCGGCCTACAATGAGCAGTTCTTC. This gives the protein CATRGGAAYNEQFF.

The sample holds a few counts of this clonotype. This rearrangement joins TRBV20-1 to TRBJ1-5; a weak D match, TRBD1 (6 bases). V was cut by 0 bases and J by 6 bases, with 18 bases left in between. Germline V lookup: CDR1 DFQATT, CDR2 SNEGSKA (reference sequence). CDR3 length: 16 residues. Here the CDR3 reads CSARDQVTGLGQPQHF. Written as DNA, the CDR3 is TGCAGTGCTAGAGATCAGGTTACAGGGCTGGGTCAGCCCCAGCATTTT.

This clonotype was seen ten or more times. The chain recombines TRBV7-2 with TRBJ2-1, with TRBD2 identical over 8 bases. CDR3 length: 16 residues. The germline V gene has CDR1 SGHTA and CDR2 FQGNSA. V lost 5 bases, J lost 1 base, and 7 bases stayed unmatched. CDR3 nucleotide sequence: TGTGCCAGCAGCCCCCCGGGGACTAGTTCCTACAATGAGCAGTTCTTC. Its protein is CASSPPGTSSYNEQFF.

This clonotype was picked up many times. The V gene is TRBV9, the J gene TRBJ2-7, with 8 bases fitting TRBD2. Germline assignment: CDR1 SGDLS and CDR2 YYNGEE. The J segment lost 2 bases and the V segment lost 3 bases, leaving 7 bases of the junction unmatched. This CDR3 has 15 residues. CDR3 residues: CASSARGGLAYEQYF. The CDR3 bases are TGTGCCAGCAGCGCCCGGGGGGGCCTCGCCTACGAGCAGTACTTC.

The V gene is TRBV4-2, the J gene TRBJ2-2, with 7 bases lining up with TRBD2. This CDR3 comprises 15 residues. Germline-derived CDR1 and CDR2 are LGHNA and YNFKEQ. J lost 1 base, V lost 6 bases, and 5 bases had no gene match. DNA of the CDR3: TGTGCCAGCAGTACCTTAGCGGGGAACACCGGGGAGCTGTTTTTT. Protein sequence: CASSTLAGNTGELFF.

This clonotype was detected only a few times. The chain employs TRBV6-2 or TRBV6-3 and TRBJ2-6; D perhaps matches TRBD1 (6 bases). The V gene lost 6 bases and the J gene lost 3 bases, with 12 bases spanning the gap. The CDR3 has 15 amino acids. Germline V gene data show CDR1 as MNHEY and CDR2 as SVGEGT. This chain's CDR3 is CASRAPGVGANVLTF. The CDR3 DNA is TGTGCCAGCAGAGCACCAGGGGTTGGGGCCAACGTCCTGACTTTC.

This clonotype showed up just a few times. Its ends do not fully match the called genes, so a read error is possible. The genes are TRBV6-2 or TRBV6-3 and TRBJ2-5, with D possibly being TRBD2 (6 bases). The V gene's germline CDR1 is MNHEY and CDR2 SVGEGT. The CDR3 length is 11 residues. DNA of the CDR3: TGTGCCAGCAGTTCCGCGGGGCCTTCTGACTTC. It encodes CASSSAGPSDF.

There are many counts of this clonotype. This chain connects TRBV5-1 to TRBJ1-6; 12 bases fit TRBD1. The junction had 14 bases not matched to a gene; V was cut back by 0 bases and J by 7 bases. The CDR3 extends over 20 amino acids. Germline lookup yields CDR1 SGHRS and CDR2 YFSETQ. The CDR3 spells CASSLDPGQGARGPNSPLHF. DNA for the CDR3: TGCGCCAGCAGCTTGGATCCGGGACAGGGGGCTAGAGGGCCCAATTCACCCCTCCACTTT.

The chain joins TRBV7-2 to TRBJ2-7; no definite D call. V was trimmed by 2 bases and J by 3 bases, leaving 8 bases between them. CDR1 is SGHTA and CDR2 is FQGNSA in the germline V gene. The CDR3 extends over 13 amino acids. The CDR3 spells CASSLSGIYEQYF. CDR3 in DNA: TGTGCCAGCAGCTTATCAGGTATCTACGAGCAGTACTTC.

This clonotype occurred many times. The chain is built from TRBV7-8 and TRBJ2-5; unclear D gene. Trimming took 5 bases from V and 5 from J, leaving 18 bases between them. Germline V lookup: CDR1 SGHVS, CDR2 FQNEAQ. CDR3 length: 15 amino acids. This CDR3 is CASSPPGLPLETQYF. CDR3 nucleotides: TGTGCCAGCAGCCCCCCGGGCCTACCTCTGGAGACCCAGTACTTC.

J is TRBJ2-5 and V is TRBV28; TRBD1 is a possible D gene (6 bases). The CDR3 length is 12 residues. CDR1 and CDR2 from the germline V gene are MDHEN and SYDVKM. Trimming took 8 bases from V and 4 from J, leaving 11 bases between them. CDR3 DNA: TGTGCCAGCGCAGGGGACCGAGAGACCCAGTACTTC. Translating gives CASAGDRETQYF.

The V gene is TRBV7-9, the J gene TRBJ2-4; perhaps TRBD1 as D (5 bases). The CDR3 contains 11 residues. Germline loops: CDR1 SEHNR, CDR2 FQNEAQ (reference sequence). The ends were cut back, 5 bases at V and 14 bases at J, with 13 bases in the middle. CDR3 coding DNA: TGTGCCAGCAGCCCTGGACAATACAAGTACTTC. The encoded protein is CASSPGQYKYF. Full variable domain (missing parts from reference TRBV7-9 and TRBJ2-4): DTGVSQNPRHKITKRGQNVTFRCDPISEHNRLYWYRQTLGQGPEFLTYFQNEAQLEKSRLLSDRFSAERPKGSFSTLEIQRTEQGDSAMYLCASSPGQYKYFGAGTRLSVL.